This is a list of T cell receptor beta chains from one sample in a study of T-cell reconstitution after alpha-beta-depleted transplantation in children. MiXCR, run by TCRdb on the PCR reads, gives a single entry per CDR3 protein. The table includes about 97,000 distinct CDR3 sequences, about 7.5% detected once. Material: PBMCs, obtained before TCRalphabeta/CD19-depleted stem cell transplant. These receptor sequences come from a boy aged 2 to 10 with acute lymphoblastic leukemia, due to receive a stem cell transplant. CDR3s include the opening cysteine and the closing phenylalanine or tryptophan. Each record gives: CDR3 length, V gene, J gene, CDR3 protein.

cdr3_length: 14; v_call: TRBV5-4; j_call: TRBJ1-2; cdr3_aa: CASSLDRVNYGYTF
cdr3_length: 13; v_call: TRBV29-1; j_call: TRBJ2-5; cdr3_aa: CSVVTSGGETQYF
cdr3_length: 16; v_call: TRBV6-1; j_call: TRBJ2-1; cdr3_aa: CASSTTSGGARNEQFF
cdr3_length: 11; v_call: TRBV6-5; j_call: TRBJ1-2; cdr3_aa: CASSPGGGYTF
cdr3_length: 14; v_call: TRBV5-5; j_call: TRBJ2-3; cdr3_aa: CASRDSWVTDTQYF
cdr3_length: 15; v_call: TRBV7-8; j_call: TRBJ2-1; cdr3_aa: CASSLAEAPGNEQFF
cdr3_length: 13; v_call: TRBV10-3; j_call: TRBJ2-5; cdr3_aa: CAISKDRMETQYF
cdr3_length: 15; v_call: TRBV5-4; j_call: TRBJ2-5; cdr3_aa: CAISSGPLVGETQYF
cdr3_length: 13; v_call: TRBV2; j_call: TRBJ1-5; cdr3_aa: CASKGYSNQPQHF
cdr3_length: 16; v_call: TRBV13; j_call: TRBJ1-6; cdr3_aa: CASSPSDRGRNSPLHF
cdr3_length: 18; v_call: TRBV12-3/TRBV12-4; j_call: TRBJ2-3; cdr3_aa: CARSSPRLARGSSDTQYF
cdr3_length: 11; v_call: TRBV24-1; j_call: TRBJ1-2; cdr3_aa: CATSGDYGYTF
cdr3_length: 14; v_call: TRBV12-3/TRBV12-4; j_call: TRBJ1-1; cdr3_aa: CASSLGGARTEAFF
cdr3_length: 18; v_call: TRBV4-1; j_call: TRBJ2-3; cdr3_aa: CASSQGLTFLAGADTQYF
cdr3_length: 16; v_call: TRBV7-9; j_call: TRBJ2-1; cdr3_aa: CASSLAGLAGDNEQFF
cdr3_length: 13; v_call: TRBV7-9; j_call: TRBJ1-1; cdr3_aa: CASSSSTGGEAFF
cdr3_length: 15; v_call: TRBV4-1; j_call: TRBJ2-2; cdr3_aa: CASSMDREYTGELFF
cdr3_length: 12; v_call: TRBV7-2; j_call: TRBJ1-1; cdr3_aa: CASTLGPFEAFF
cdr3_length: 13; v_call: TRBV19; j_call: TRBJ1-2; cdr3_aa: CASSTPVQHGYTF
cdr3_length: 13; v_call: TRBV20-1; j_call: TRBJ1-1; cdr3_aa: CSAQGPQNTEAFF
cdr3_length: 15; v_call: TRBV7-9; j_call: TRBJ1-2; cdr3_aa: CASSSGQGTNYGYTF
cdr3_length: 15; v_call: TRBV6-5; j_call: TRBJ2-5; cdr3_aa: CASSYSLQTQETQYF
cdr3_length: 14; v_call: TRBV29-1; j_call: TRBJ1-2; cdr3_aa: CSVGVDSYNYGYTF
cdr3_length: 13; v_call: TRBV20-1; j_call: TRBJ1-2; cdr3_aa: CSANRGPYYGYTF